The clone carrying this T cell receptor beta chain was recorded many times. What it binds is unknown. This record comes from a study of read filtering for tumor transcriptome and immune sequencing. Study information: Transcriptome libraries were built from DNase-treated RNA. Per sample, TCR-region reads ranged about 4 to 11 million by IR-seq, about 85 to 1,400 by RNA-seq.

From 300 to 450 ng of RNA, a library with molecular barcoded alpha/delta and beta/gamma adaptors was made. Via MiXCR, TCRdb re-called the reads, giving one row per CDR3 protein. The top ten hold about 14% of the sample, which has 50,000 or so distinct CDR3 sequences, around 12% seen once. Trimming took 6 bases from V and 2 from J; bases not matched to a gene: 9. Germline CDR1 reads SQVTM; CDR2 reads ANQGSEA. The CDR3 has 15 residues. General observations from the study: RNA-seq captured clonotypes less deeply and reliably than IR-seq.

This chain joins TRBV29-1 and TRBJ2-3; TRBD1 matches at 9 bases. This clonotype was sampled from a donor at least 40 years old with multiple myeloma. Sequencing input: a population of CD138-negative cells sorted from bone marrow. The CDR3 coding sequence is TGCAGCGTGGGAAGACAGGGGGGTGTCACAGATACGCAGTATTTT. Protein sequence: CSVGRQGGVTDTQYF.